This TCR beta chain is drawn from a study of CD8 T cells in ankylosing spondylitis. TCRdb ran MiXCR on the 5' RACE reads and lists one entry per CDR3 protein. In the table there are some 9,700 distinct CDR3 sequences, approximately 5.9% of which are singletons. This clonotype is medium-sized by share. CDR1 is SGDLS and CDR2 is YYNGEE in the germline V gene. This CDR3 has 15 amino acids. Trimming removed 1 base from V and 0 bases from J; junction bases left unmatched: 2. The clonotype comes from a female donor with ankylosing spondylitis or in good health (not recorded which). Sequenced: blood, either unsorted or a sorted T cell fraction (not recorded which). The chain joins TRBV9 to TRBJ2-5, with TRBD2 identical over 8 bases. CDR3 sequence (DNA): TGTGCCAGCAGCGTAACAGCGGGAGACCAAGAGACCCAGTACTTC. As protein: CASSVTAGDQETQYF.